Listed here are 10 T cell receptor beta chains from one sample, sequenced in a study of T cell therapy after organ transplantation. Time point indicated: 20-29 weeks after completion of therapy. These receptors lack a known antigen. Assay: immunoSEQ multiplex PCR; the TCRdb copy retains only in-frame clones and omits some. Here the sample spans approximately 1,100 clones, around 63% being singletons. The sequenced sample was CD8+ T cells from blood, obtained after autologous CMV-specific T cell therapy. Source of these receptors: a human patient who had received a solid organ transplant and had CMV disease. Some T cells may arise from the graft donor.

This clone is judged large. V and J are TRBV5-1 and TRBJ2-7; unclear D gene. This CDR3 region has 15 residues. Germline-derived CDR1 and CDR2 are SGHRS and YFSETQ. V was shortened by 0 bases and J by 3 bases, with 13 bases between the two germline ends. For the CDR3, the DNA is TGCGCCAGCAGCTTGGAGTTCCCCTGGCTCTACGAGCAGTACTTC. Protein sequence: CASSLEFPWLYEQYF.

The chain joins TRBV6-5 to TRBJ2-5, with D perhaps TRBD1 (6 bases). Germline V gene data show CDR1 as MNHEY and CDR2 as SVGAGI. This CDR3 comprises 14 residues. The ends were cut back, 0 bases at V and 7 bases at J, with 12 bases in the middle. The CDR3 loop reads CASSYSNQGTTQYF. The DNA for the CDR3 is TGTGCCAGCAGTTACTCGAATCAGGGGACGACCCAGTACTTC.

The gene calls are TRBV4-3 and TRBJ2-3, with D maybe TRBD2 (6 bases). Germline-derived CDR1 and CDR2 are LGHNA and YSLEER. This CDR3 contains 17 residues. V lost 3 bases, J lost 3 bases, and 19 bases lay in between. CDR3: CASSQSPLGGVTDTQYF. CDR3 sequence (DNA): TGCGCCAGCAGCCAGTCACCCCTGGGGGGAGTAACAGATACGCAGTATTTT.

The chain is built from TRBV7-9 and TRBJ2-1, with D possibly being TRBD2 (6 bases). Deletions cut 0 bases from V and 3 bases from J, with 9 bases between. Germline V lookup: CDR1 SEHNR, CDR2 FQNEAQ (reference sequence). The CDR3 contains 15 residues. The chain's CDR3 is CASSLAEGVYNEQFF. The CDR3 region has the DNA TGTGCCAGCAGCTTAGCGGAGGGAGTCTACAATGAGCAGTTCTTC.

This clone has only a few counts. The J gene is TRBJ1-1, the V gene TRBV28; D perhaps matches TRBD1 (5 bases). Germline V gene lookup returns CDR1 MDHEN and CDR2 SYDVKM. CDR3 size: 15 residues. Trimming removed 5 bases from V and 2 bases from J, with 15 bases in between. CDR3 in DNA: TGTGCCAGCAGTCTCCCTGGGGCAATAAACACTGAAGCTTTCTTT. This codes for CASSLPGAINTEAFF.

The CDR3 is CASSGLETYEQYF. CDR3 sequence (DNA): TGTGCCAGCAGTGGACTAGAAACCTACGAGCAGTACTTC. The gene calls are TRBV27 and TRBJ2-7; TRBD2 agrees at 7 bases. V trimming: 5 bases; J trimming: 2 bases; junction bases outside the gene matches: 3. Germline lookup yields CDR1 MNHEY and CDR2 SMNVEV (reference sequence). This CDR3 comprises 13 residues.

The chain combines TRBV10-3 with TRBJ2-7; 9 nucleotides match TRBD2. V was pared by 2 bases and J by 3 bases, with 8 bases of the junction left unmatched. This CDR3 region has 16 residues. Germline lookup yields CDR1 ENHRY and CDR2 SYGVKD. The chain's CDR3 is CAISEEGGRANYEQYF. The CDR3 nucleotides are TGTGCCATCAGTGAGGAAGGCGGGAGGGCCAACTACGAGCAGTACTTC.

This clone appeared once. The V and J genes are TRBV9 and TRBJ1-1; D is undetermined. V was cut by 4 bases and J by 4 bases, with 14 bases left in between. Germline assignment: CDR1 SGDLS and CDR2 YYNGEE. This CDR3 comprises 14 residues. The CDR3, as DNA: TGTGCCAGCAGCTTTTCCCGTTTTGGCACTGAAGCTTTCTTT. Protein sequence: CASSFSRFGTEAFF.

The chain carries TRBV6-9 and TRBJ1-1, with 9 bases identical to TRBD1. The CDR3 sequence is 15 residues long. Germline values: CDR1 MNHGY, CDR2 SVAAGI. The junction had 14 bases not matched to a gene; V was cut back by 3 bases and J by 12 bases. The CDR3 sequence is CASSYSTGTGRGTFF. DNA of the CDR3: TGTGCCAGCAGTTACTCTACCGGGACAGGGCGTGGAACTTTCTTT.

This chain links TRBV29-1 with TRBJ1-2, with D unclear. The CDR3 runs 13 residues. The germline CDR1 and CDR2 sequences are SQVTM and ANQGSEA. V was pared by 2 bases and J by 0 bases, with 7 bases between. The CDR3: CSVERYSNYGYTF. For the CDR3, the DNA is TGCAGCGTTGAAAGGTACTCTAACTATGGCTACACCTTC. Supplemented by reference TRBV29-1 and TRBJ1-2, the full variable domain reads SAVISQKPSRDICQRGTSLTIQCQVDSQVTMMFWYRQQPGQSLTLIATANQGSEATYESGFVIDKFPISRPNLTFSTLTVSNMSPEDSSIYLCSVERYSNYGYTFGSGTRLTVV.